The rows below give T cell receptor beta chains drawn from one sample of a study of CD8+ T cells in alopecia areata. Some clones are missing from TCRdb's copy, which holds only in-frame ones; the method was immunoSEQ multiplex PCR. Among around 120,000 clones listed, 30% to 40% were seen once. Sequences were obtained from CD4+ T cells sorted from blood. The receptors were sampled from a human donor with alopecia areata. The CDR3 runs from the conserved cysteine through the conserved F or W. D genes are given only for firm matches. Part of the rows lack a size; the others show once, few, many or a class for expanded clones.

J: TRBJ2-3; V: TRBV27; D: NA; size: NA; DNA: TGTGCCAGCAGTTTCCGGTACACAGATACGCAGTATTTT; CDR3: CASSFRYTDTQYF
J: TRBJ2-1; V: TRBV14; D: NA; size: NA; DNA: TGTGCCAGCAGCCAAGTGGGTTACAATGAGCAGTTCTTC; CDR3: CASSQVGYNEQFF
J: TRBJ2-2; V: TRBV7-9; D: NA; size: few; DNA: TGTGCCAGCAGCTGGACCGCCGAACCGAACACCGGGGAGCTGTTTTTT; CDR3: CASSWTAEPNTGELFF
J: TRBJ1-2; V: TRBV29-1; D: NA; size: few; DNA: TGCAGCGTTGCACAGGACTATGGCTACACCTTC; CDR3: CSVAQDYGYTF
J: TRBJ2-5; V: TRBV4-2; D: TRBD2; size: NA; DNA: TGTGCCAGCAGCCTTCATACTAGCGGGGGGGCAGGAGAGACCCAGTACTTC; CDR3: CASSLHTSGGAGETQYF
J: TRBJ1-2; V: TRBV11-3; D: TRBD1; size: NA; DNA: TGTGCCAGCAGCGGGCCGTGGGGACAGGGAAAAGGCTACACCTTC; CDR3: CASSGPWGQGKGYTF
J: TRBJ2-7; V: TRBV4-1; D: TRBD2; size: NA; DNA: TGCGCCAGCAGCCAAGACGGGGCGGGAGGGCCGAAGGGCGAGCAGTACTTC; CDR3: CASSQDGAGGPKGEQYF
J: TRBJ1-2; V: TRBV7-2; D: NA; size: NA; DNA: TGTGCCAGCAGCGTTCAGGGGACCGGGGCTTATGGCTACACCTTC; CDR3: CASSVQGTGAYGYTF
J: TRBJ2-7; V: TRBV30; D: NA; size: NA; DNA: TGTGCCTGGAAGCCATGGCAGGGATCCTACGAGCAGTACTTC; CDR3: CAWKPWQGSYEQYF
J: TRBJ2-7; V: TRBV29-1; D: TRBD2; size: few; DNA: TGCAGCGCCTGGACAGAAGGGGCCGGGGGGGCCCGCGAGCAGTACTTC; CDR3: CSAWTEGAGGAREQYF
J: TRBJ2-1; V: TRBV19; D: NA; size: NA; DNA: TGTGCCAGTAGTTCAGACAGGGGAGGGAAGCAGTTCTTC; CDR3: CASSSDRGGKQFF
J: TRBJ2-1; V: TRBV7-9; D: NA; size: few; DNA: TGTGCCAGCAGCCTGGTTGGGACGTCGAGCTCCTACAATGAGCAGTTCTTC; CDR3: CASSLVGTSSSYNEQFF
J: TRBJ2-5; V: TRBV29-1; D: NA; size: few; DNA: TGCAGCGTTGTCATTTCTGGGTACCAAGAGACCCAGTACTTC; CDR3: CSVVISGYQETQYF
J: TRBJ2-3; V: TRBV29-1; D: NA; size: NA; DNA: TGCAGCGTTGAACCTCTTACAGATACGCAGTATTTT; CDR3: CSVEPLTDTQYF